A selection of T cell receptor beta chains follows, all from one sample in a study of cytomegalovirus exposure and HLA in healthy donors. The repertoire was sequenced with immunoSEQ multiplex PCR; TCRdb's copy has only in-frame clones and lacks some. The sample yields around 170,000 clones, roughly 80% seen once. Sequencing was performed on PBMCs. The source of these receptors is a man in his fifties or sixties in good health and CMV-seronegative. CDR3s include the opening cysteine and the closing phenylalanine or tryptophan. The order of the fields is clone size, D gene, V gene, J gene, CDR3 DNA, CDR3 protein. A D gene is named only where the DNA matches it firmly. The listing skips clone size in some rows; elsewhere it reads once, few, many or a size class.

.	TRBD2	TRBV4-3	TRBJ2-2	TGCGCCAGCAGCCAACTGGGACTAGCGGGGTCCGGGGAGCTGTTTTTT	CASSQLGLAGSGELFF
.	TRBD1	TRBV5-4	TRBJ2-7	TGTGCCAGCAGCTTGGGGACAGGAAACTACGAGCAGTACTTC	CASSLGTGNYEQYF
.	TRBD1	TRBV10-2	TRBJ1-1	TGCGCCAGCAGGCCCCGTACGACAGGGGGACAAACTGACACTGAAGCTTTCTTT	CASRPRTTGGQTDTEAFF
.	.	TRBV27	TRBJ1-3	TGTGCCAGCTGCCCGGACTCCCACTCTGGAAACACCATATATTTT	CASCPDSHSGNTIYF
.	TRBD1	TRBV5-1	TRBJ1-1	TGCGCCAGCAGCTCGGACAGGCTGAACACTGAAGCTTTCTTT	CASSSDRLNTEAFF
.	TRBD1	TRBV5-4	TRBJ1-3	TGTGCCAGCAGCTTGGGACAGGGGACTGGAAACACCATATATTTT	CASSLGQGTGNTIYF
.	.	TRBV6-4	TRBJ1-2	TGTGCCAGCAGTGACACAGGGTTGGGCTATGGCTACACCTTC	CASSDTGLGYGYTF
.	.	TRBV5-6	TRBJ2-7	TGTGCCAGCAGCTTGGCTACGAGGATCACCTACGAGCAGTACTTC	CASSLATRITYEQYF
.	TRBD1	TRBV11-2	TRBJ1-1	TGTGCCAGCAGCTTAGAAGGGGGCCTCGGTGGGGCTTTCTTT	CASSLEGGLGGAFF
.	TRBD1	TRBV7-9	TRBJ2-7	TGTGCCAGCAGCTTAGTAAGGGGACAGGGGATCTCCGAGCAGTACTTC	CASSLVRGQGISEQYF
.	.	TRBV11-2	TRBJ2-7	TGTGCCAGCAGCTTAGGCGCCGGGAAATCCTACGAGCAGTACTTC	CASSLGAGKSYEQYF
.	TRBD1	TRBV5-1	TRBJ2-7	TGCGCCAGCAGCACAGGGGAAGGTTACTCCTACGAGCAGTACTTC	CASSTGEGYSYEQYF
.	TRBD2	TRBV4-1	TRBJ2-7	TGCGCCAGCAGCCCAGGGACTAGCGGGGGCTCGAGGTACGAGCAGTACTTC	CASSPGTSGGSRYEQYF
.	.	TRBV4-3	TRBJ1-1	TGCGCCAGCAGCCAGGGACTGATGAACACTGAAGCTTTCTTT	CASSQGLMNTEAFF
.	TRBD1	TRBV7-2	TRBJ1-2	TGTGCCAGCAGCCCGACAGGGGCCTATGGCTACACCTTC	CASSPTGAYGYTF
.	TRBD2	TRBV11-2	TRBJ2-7	TGTGCCAGCACTTTTAAGGGGACTACCTCCTACGAGCAGTACTTC	CASTFKGTTSYEQYF
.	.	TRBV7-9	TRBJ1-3	TGTGCCAGCAGCTTAGTTGACCCTAGGGGAAACACCATATATTTT	CASSLVDPRGNTIYF
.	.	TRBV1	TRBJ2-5	TGCACCAGCAGCCAAGATAGGGGGACTAGCGGGCAAGAGACCCAGTACTTC	CTSSQDRGTSGQETQYF
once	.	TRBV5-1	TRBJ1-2	TGCGCCAGCAGCACCGGGGGAGGCGCAAGTTATGGCTACACCTTC	CASSTGGGASYGYTF
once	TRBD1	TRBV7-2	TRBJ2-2	TGTGCCAGCAGCGTAACCGGGACAGGGGGCGATAGCCGGGAGCTGTTTTTT	CASSVTGTGGDSRELFF
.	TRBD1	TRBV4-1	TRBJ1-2	TGCGCCAGCAGCCAAGATGGACAGGGGACCTATGGCTACACCTTC	CASSQDGQGTYGYTF
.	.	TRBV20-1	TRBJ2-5	TGCAGTGCTGGGCAAACGGAAACCCAGTACTTC	CSAGQTETQYF
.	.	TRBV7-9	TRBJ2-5	TGTTCCAGCAGCTTAGCTGTTCAGGTCCAAGAGACCCAGTACTTC	CSSSLAVQVQETQYF
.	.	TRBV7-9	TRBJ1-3	TGTGCCAGCAGCCTAGGACAGTCAAACACCATATATTTT	CASSLGQSNTIYF
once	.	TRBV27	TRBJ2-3	TGTGCCAGCAGTTTATCGAATATGAGGGAGAGGGCAGATACGCAGTATTTT	CASSLSNMRERADTQYF
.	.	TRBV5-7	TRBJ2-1	TGTGCCAGCAGCTTACCGGGTGCCCAATACAATGAGCAGTTCTTC	CASSLPGAQYNEQFF
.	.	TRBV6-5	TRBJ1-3	TGTGCCAGCAGTTACGATTCGGGTGGTTACACCATATATTTT	CASSYDSGGYTIYF
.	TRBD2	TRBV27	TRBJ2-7	TGTGCCAGCAGTTTAATAGGGCTAGCGGATCTCGGCGAGCAGTACTTC	CASSLIGLADLGEQYF
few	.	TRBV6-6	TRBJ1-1	TGTGCCAGCAGTGGCACACTAAACACTGAAGCTTTCTTT	CASSGTLNTEAFF
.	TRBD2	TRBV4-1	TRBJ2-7	TGCGCCAGCAGCCAAGGGCCGCCGGGGGGGTTCGACGAGCAGTACTTC	CASSQGPPGGFDEQYF
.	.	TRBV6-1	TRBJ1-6	TGTGCCAGCAGTGAATCCATTCAGGGGACGGTTACCCTCCACTTT	CASSESIQGTVTLHF
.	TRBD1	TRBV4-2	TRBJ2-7	TGTGCCAGCAGCCGGGCGGACAGGGACGAGCAGTACTTC	CASSRADRDEQYF